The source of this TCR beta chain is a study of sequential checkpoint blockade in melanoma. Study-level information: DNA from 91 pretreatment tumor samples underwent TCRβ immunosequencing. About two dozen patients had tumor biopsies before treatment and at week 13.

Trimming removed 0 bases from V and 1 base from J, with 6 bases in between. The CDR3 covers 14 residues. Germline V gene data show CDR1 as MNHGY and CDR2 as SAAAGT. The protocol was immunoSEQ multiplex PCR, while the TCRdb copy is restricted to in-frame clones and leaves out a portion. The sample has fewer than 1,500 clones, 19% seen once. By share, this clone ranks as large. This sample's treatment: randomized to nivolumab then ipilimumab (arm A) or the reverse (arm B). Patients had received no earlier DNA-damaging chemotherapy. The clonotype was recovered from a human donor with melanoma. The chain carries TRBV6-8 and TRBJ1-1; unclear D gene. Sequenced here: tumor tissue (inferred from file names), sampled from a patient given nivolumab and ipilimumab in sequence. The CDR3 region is CASSYSGGNTEAFF. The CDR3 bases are TGTGCCAGCAGTTACTCGGGCGGGAACACTGAAGCTTTCTTT.